This TCR beta chain was sequenced during a study of blood T cell repertoires in COVID-19. About the study: T cells, B-cell-depleted T cells, or PBMCs provided the cDNA or gDNA that served as material.

Study members were between about 18 and 95 years old and lived in 20 to 30 US regions. Per germline, CDR1 SEHNR and CDR2 FQNEAQ (reference sequence). CDR3 length: 16 residues. Losses at the gene ends were 3 bases for V and 4 bases for J; bases not matched to a gene: 8. Per the original data handling: Reference gene primer amplification gave nucleated cell count estimates. The protocol was immunoSEQ multiplex PCR, while the TCRdb copy is restricted to in-frame clones and leaves out a portion. V, J and clone size derive from that table, while D and trimming were established from the DNA sequence. The sample shows about 240,000 clones, more than 75% of them seen only once.

The rearrangement links TRBV7-9 to TRBJ2-2; 7 bases are a match to TRBD2. The TCR originated in a woman aged 40 to 50 with acute COVID-19. Input material: PBMCs or T cells enriched from blood (not recorded which). The DNA for the CDR3 is TGTGCCAGCAGCTTTTTTGCGGGAGATGTCACCGGGGAGCTGTTTTTT. This sequence encodes CASSFFAGDVTGELFF. Full variable domain (outside the CDR3, taken from reference TRBV7-9 and TRBJ2-2): DTGVSQNPRHKITKRGQNVTFRCDPISEHNRLYWYRQTLGQGPEFLTYFQNEAQLEKSRLLSDRFSAERPKGSFSTLEIQRTEQGDSAMYLCASSFFAGDVTGELFFGEGSRLTVL.